The next 21 T cell receptor beta chains were all read from a single sample in a study of T cells after yellow fever vaccination. TCRdb processed the 5' RACE reads anew with MiXCR; each CDR3 protein has one entry. The table includes about 200,000 distinct CDR3 sequences, approximately 3.2% detected once. This material consisted of CD4+ T cells sorted from PBMCs, taken 10 days after the yellow fever booster vaccination. These receptors originate from a man younger than 30 who received the YFV17D yellow fever vaccine.

This clonotype appeared many times. The chain links TRBV14 to TRBJ2-1; 8 bases are shared with TRBD1. Trimming removed 4 bases from V and 0 bases from J; junction bases left unmatched: 5. Germline V gives CDR1 SGHDN, CDR2 FVKESK. This CDR3 spans 16 amino acids. Written as DNA, the CDR3 is TGTGCCAGCAGCCTCGGACAGGGCGTCTCCTACAATGAGCAGTTCTTC. Its protein is CASSLGQGVSYNEQFF. Filled out from reference TRBV14 and TRBJ2-1, the complete variable domain reads EAGVTQFPSHSVIEKGQTVTLRCDPISGHDNLYWYRRVMGKEIKFLLHFVKESKQDESGMPNNRFLAERTGGTYSTLKVQPAELEDSGVYFCASSLGQGVSYNEQFFGPGTRLTVL.

This chain connects TRBV6-5 to TRBJ1-2, with a tentative D call TRBD1 (5 bases). The CDR3 runs 14 residues. Germline V CDR1 and CDR2: MNHEY, SVGAGI. Trimming shortened V by 0 bases and J by 8 bases, and 13 bases separated the two germline ends. CDR3 amino acids: CASSYSWDTGGYTF. Here the CDR3 DNA reads TGTGCCAGCAGTTACTCGTGGGATACAGGCGGCTACACCTTC.

This sequence joins TRBV11-2 and TRBJ2-7; 9 positions agree with TRBD1. The ends lost 5 bases at V and 2 bases at J; junction bases unmatched: 10. Per the germline V gene, CDR1 is SGHAT and CDR2 is FQNNGV. The CDR3 runs 16 residues. In DNA form, the CDR3 reads TGTGCCAGCAGCCTAGGCAGGGGACAGGGAACCTACGAGCAGTACTTC. Translated, it gives CASSLGRGQGTYEQYF.

The J gene is TRBJ1-1, the V gene TRBV7-2, with D possibly matching TRBD1 (5 bases). The germline V gene encodes CDR1 SGHTA and CDR2 FQGNSA. The CDR3 covers 15 residues. The ends were cut back, 4 bases at V and 1 base at J, with 13 bases in the middle. The CDR3 loop is CASSSGSFQNTEAFF. The CDR3 DNA reads TGTGCCAGCAGCTCAGGGTCGTTTCAGAACACTGAAGCTTTCTTT. Drawing the rest from reference TRBV7-2 and TRBJ1-1, the complete variable domain is GAGVSQSPSNKVTEKGKDVELRCDPISGHTALYWYRQSLGQGLEFLIYFQGNSAPDKSGLPSDRFSAERTGGSVSTLTIQRTQQEDSAVYLCASSSGSFQNTEAFFGQGTRLTVV.

This clonotype was seen many times. DNA of the CDR3: TGCAGTGCTATTGAGGGGCAGAGCAATGAGCAGTTCTTC. It yields the protein CSAIEGQSNEQFF. The J gene is TRBJ2-1, the V gene TRBV20-1, with D possibly called TRBD1 or TRBD2 (5 bases each). The CDR3 contains 13 residues. The germline CDR1 and CDR2 sequences are DFQATT and SNEGSKA (reference sequence). Trimming stripped 4 bases from V and 6 bases from J, with 13 bases between.

This rearrangement joins TRBV30 to TRBJ1-5; D unclear. V lost 0 bases and J lost 5, with 8 bases in between. The CDR3 is 13 residues long. CDR1 is GTSNPN, CDR2 SVGIG, per germline (reference sequence). CDR3 amino acids: CAWSVLGDQPQHF. CDR3 bases: TGTGCCTGGAGTGTACTCGGAGATCAGCCCCAGCATTTT.

This clonotype showed up just a few times. V and J are TRBV7-9 and TRBJ1-5; maybe TRBD1 (6 bases). Germline CDR1 reads SEHNR; CDR2 reads FQNEAQ (reference sequence). The V end lost 2 bases, the J end lost 4 bases, and 12 bases lay between the germline ends. This CDR3 is built from 15 residues. CDR3 sequence: CASSLQGTGNQPQHF. The CDR3 DNA reads TGTGCCAGCAGCTTACAGGGGACGGGGAATCAGCCCCAGCATTTT. The variable domain in full, completed from reference TRBV7-9 and TRBJ1-5, reads DTGVSQNPRHKITKRGQNVTFRCDPISEHNRLYWYRQTLGQGPEFLTYFQNEAQLEKSRLLSDRFSAERPKGSFSTLEIQRTEQGDSAMYLCASSLQGTGNQPQHFGDGTRLSIL.

This clonotype appeared many times. This chain links TRBV4-2 with TRBJ1-6; D call uncertain. V dropped 1 base and J dropped 7 bases, with 11 bases sitting between them. Germline-derived CDR1 and CDR2 are LGHNA and YNFKEQ. CDR3 length: 15 residues. Here the CDR3 DNA reads TGTGCCAGCAGCCAAGCGCAACGGGCCAATTCACCCCTCCACTTT. Translating gives CASSQAQRANSPLHF.

The J gene is TRBJ1-6, the V gene TRBV20-1; D is ambiguous. V lost 2 bases to trimming and J lost 4 bases, with 6 bases between them. The CDR3 has 13 amino acids. In germline, CDR1 is DFQATT, CDR2 SNEGSKA (reference sequence). This CDR3 reads CSARLVYNSPLHF. CDR3 DNA: TGCAGTGCTAGACTGGTTTATAATTCACCCCTCCACTTT.

The rearrangement links TRBV12-3 or TRBV12-4 to TRBJ1-2, with D possibly TRBD1 on 6 matching bases. The CDR3 is made up of 12 amino acids. V was clipped by 5 bases and J by 7 bases, with 11 bases between them. In DNA, the CDR3 is TGTGCCAGCAGTAGGAGGGGGGGTGGCTACACCTTC. Amino acids: CASSRRGGGYTF.

This chain connects TRBV5-1 to TRBJ1-3, with 7 positions matching TRBD1. This CDR3 has 16 amino acids. In germline, CDR1 is SGHRS, CDR2 YFSETQ. The junction had 10 bases not matched to a gene; V was cut back by 4 bases and J by 3 bases. In nucleotides, the CDR3 is TGCGCCAGCAGCCACGATGCAGGGGGTCGTGGAAACACCATATATTTT. It specifies CASSHDAGGRGNTIYF.

Ten or more counts support this clonotype. This chain uses TRBV5-1 with TRBJ2-2; the D is unclear. This CDR3 comprises 16 residues. V gave up 4 bases and J gave up 0 bases, with 13 bases separating them. Germline lookup yields CDR1 SGHRS and CDR2 YFSETQ. DNA of the CDR3: TGCGCCAGCAGCGCCGTAGACTCCGCGAACACCGGGGAGCTGTTTTTT. Amino acids: CASSAVDSANTGELFF.

The gene calls are TRBV11-3 and TRBJ2-1, with 8 bases identical to TRBD1. The ends lost 0 bases at V and 0 bases at J; junction bases unmatched: 7. The CDR3 spans 18 residues. CDR1 SGHNT and CDR2 YENEEA come from the germline V gene. CDR3: CASSLEQGGSSSYNEQFF. DNA for the CDR3: TGTGCCAGCAGCTTAGAACAGGGGGGCTCGAGCTCCTACAATGAGCAGTTCTTC.

This clonotype was seen many times. The chain recombines TRBV4-3 with TRBJ2-3; 10 bases agree with TRBD2. Trimming took 4 bases from V and 1 from J; bases not matched to a gene: 17. The germline CDR1 and CDR2 sequences are LGHNA and YSLEER. The CDR3 is 20 amino acids. The CDR3 loop is CASSPVSGTSGVRGTDTQYF. In nucleotides, the CDR3 is TGCGCCAGCAGCCCCGTTTCGGGAACTAGCGGGGTTAGGGGCACAGATACGCAGTATTTT.

This clonotype was counted between two and nine times. The chain couples TRBV20-1 to TRBJ2-1; 8 positions agree with TRBD2. V lost 0 bases to trimming and J lost 5 bases; unmatched junction nucleotides: 9. The CDR3 sequence is 16 residues long. Germline values: CDR1 DFQATT, CDR2 SNEGSKA (reference sequence). This CDR3 is CSARDPGGAGDNEQFF. The CDR3 nucleotides are TGCAGTGCTAGAGATCCCGGGGGGGCGGGCGACAATGAGCAGTTCTTC.

This clonotype was observed many times. The gene calls are TRBV5-1 and TRBJ1-2; no clear D. The CDR3 spans 13 residues. Germline V gene sequence: CDR1 SGHRS, CDR2 YFSETQ. The V end was cut by 4 bases, the J end by 7 bases, with 14 bases between. CDR3 coding DNA: TGCGCCAGCAGCGTTGAGGGTTTAGGTGGCTACACCTTC. Translation gives CASSVEGLGGYTF.

The CDR3 DNA reads as TGTGCCAGCAGCCAAGAAGGGACAGGGGATAATGAGCAGTTCTTC. Amino acids: CASSQEGTGDNEQFF. J is TRBJ2-1 and V is TRBV3-1; 10 bases line up with TRBD1. Germline CDR1 LGHDT, CDR2 YNNKEL (reference sequence). The length of the CDR3 is 15 residues. J was trimmed by 7 bases and V by 0 bases; bases with no gene match: 3.

In this sample, this clonotype turned up many times. The rearrangement joins TRBV4-3 to TRBJ1-4; D call uncertain. Per germline, CDR1 LGHNA and CDR2 YSLEER. The length of the CDR3 is 15 residues. With 0 bases removed from V and 5 bases from J, the gap between germline ends came to 10 bases. CDR3 sequence (DNA): TGCGCCAGCAGCCAAGAGGACCGCTCCAATGAAAAACTGTTTTTT. This encodes CASSQEDRSNEKLFF.

A few counts support this clonotype. This sequence joins TRBV10-3 and TRBJ1-1, with 9 bases fitting TRBD1. This CDR3 is built from 14 residues. Germline CDR1 is ENHRY and CDR2 is SYGVKD. The V segment lost 6 bases and the J segment 5 bases; nucleotides outside the gene matches: 7. The CDR3 nucleotides read TGTGCCATCAGGTGGGGGACAGGGAGAACTGAAGCTTTCTTT. Its protein product is CAIRWGTGRTEAFF.

This clonotype was seen many times. This chain joins TRBV12-3 or TRBV12-4 and TRBJ2-1; D is ambiguous. V was clipped by 1 base and J by 0 bases, with 7 bases between them. The CDR3 has 15 amino acids. The CDR3 loop is CASSLVIGSYNEQFF. In nucleotides, the CDR3 is TGTGCCAGCAGTTTAGTTATCGGCTCCTACAATGAGCAGTTCTTC.

This clonotype was counted many times. The chain joins TRBV29-1 to TRBJ2-1; no definite D call. The CDR3 has 12 amino acids. CDR1 SQVTM and CDR2 ANQGSEA come from the germline V gene. V was clipped by 4 bases and J by 9 bases, with 13 bases between them. The CDR3 DNA sequence: TGCAGCGTTGGCGATCTTACATTTGAGCAGTTCTTC. This gives the protein CSVGDLTFEQFF.